The rows below give T cell receptor beta chains drawn from one sample of a study of blood T cell repertoires in COVID-19. Assay used: immunoSEQ multiplex PCR; TCRdb lists only in-frame clones, some missing. Counted here are approximately 50,000 clones, roughly 78% occurring once; the ten biggest clones make up under 30%. Source material: peripheral blood. Every receptor here comes from a man aged 65-85 years with acute or convalescent COVID-19. Both conserved end residues are part of each CDR3. The D gene is left open where the match is weak. Clone sizes are given selectively: once, few, many, or a class where the clone is expanded.

J gene,clone size,V gene,D gene,CDR3 DNA,CDR3 protein
TRBJ2-5,NA,TRBV6-5,TRBD1,TGTGCCAGCAAAGAAGGGGACAGGGCGCAAGCTCAGTACTTC,CASKEGDRAQAQYF
TRBJ1-1,NA,TRBV11-3,TRBD1,TGTGCCAGCAGCGGACAGGGGGCGAACACTGAAGCTTTCTTT,CASSGQGANTEAFF
TRBJ2-5,NA,TRBV11-3,TRBD2,TGTGCCAGCAGCCCAGGACTAGCGGGAGAGACCCAGTACTTC,CASSPGLAGETQYF
TRBJ1-2,NA,TRBV7-9,NA,TGTGCCAGCAGCTTAGAGGCGGGGGCGTTTGGCTACACCTTC,CASSLEAGAFGYTF
TRBJ2-7,few,TRBV7-6,NA,TGTGCCAGCAGTCCGGCCGGGTCCGAGCAGTACTTC,CASSPAGSEQYF
TRBJ1-5,NA,TRBV6-2/TRBV6-3,TRBD1,TGTGCCAGCAGTTCCCGACAGGGAAGCAATCAGCCCCAGCATTTT,CASSSRQGSNQPQHF
TRBJ1-2,NA,TRBV19,NA,TGTGCCAGTAGTATTCTCGGCTATGGCTACACCTTC,CASSILGYGYTF
TRBJ2-1,few,TRBV3-1/TRBV3-2,TRBD2,TGTGCCAGCAGCCAAGAGCCAACCCTAGCGGGAGAGCAGTTCTTC,CASSQEPTLAGEQFF
TRBJ2-1,once,TRBV19,NA,TGTGCCAGCGAGTCACGCTCCTACAATGAGCAGTTCTTC,CASESRSYNEQFF
TRBJ2-1,NA,TRBV7-9,NA,TGTGCCAGCAGCTTAACTAGCATCGATGAGCAGTTCTTC,CASSLTSIDEQFF
TRBJ2-7,NA,TRBV12-5,NA,TGTGCTAGTGGTTTCGGACTCGGATACGAGCAGTACTTC,CASGFGLGYEQYF
TRBJ2-5,NA,TRBV28,TRBD1,TGTGCCAGCAGTGAGGGACAGGGACAAGAGACCCAGTACTTC,CASSEGQGQETQYF
TRBJ2-7,NA,TRBV27,TRBD1,TGTGCCAGCAGTTTGGAAGGGGGCTGGGGCGAGCAGTACTTC,CASSLEGGWGEQYF
TRBJ1-1,NA,TRBV30,NA,TGTGCCTGGGCATCCAGGGGAAACACTGAAGCTTTCTTT,CAWASRGNTEAFF
TRBJ2-3,NA,TRBV4-3,NA,TGCGCCAGCAGCCCCCGGGTAGCGGATAGCACAGATACGCAGTATTTT,CASSPRVADSTDTQYF
TRBJ2-1,NA,TRBV11-2,NA,TGTGCCAGCAGCAAAGACGGCTTCGGGTATGAGCAGTTCTTC,CASSKDGFGYEQFF
TRBJ2-7,NA,TRBV30,TRBD1,TGTGCCTGGAGAGTGGGACAGCAGTGGGGAGAGCAGTACTTC,CAWRVGQQWGEQYF
TRBJ1-1,few,TRBV2,TRBD1,TGTGCCAGCAGTAGACAGGGCCCCGTGGTTCAGGACACTGAAGCTTTCTTT,CASSRQGPVVQDTEAFF
TRBJ2-7,NA,TRBV5-1,TRBD1,TGCGCCAGCAGCCCACAGGGGGCGGGTCGCGAGCAGTACTTC,CASSPQGAGREQYF
TRBJ2-3,NA,TRBV7-6,NA,TGTGCCAGCAGCCCCCAACCGAGGGAGGATACGCAGTATTTT,CASSPQPREDTQYF
TRBJ2-1,once,TRBV5-4,TRBD2,TGTGCCAGCAGCTTGGGGCTAGCGGGATCCACCTACAATGAGCAGTTCTTC,CASSLGLAGSTYNEQFF
TRBJ1-1,NA,TRBV21-1,NA,TGTGCCAGCACTCTAAGGGGGGGGACAGGGATGAACACTGAAGCTTTCTTT,CASTLRGGTGMNTEAFF
TRBJ1-5,NA,TRBV6-2/TRBV6-3,NA,TGTGCCAGCAGCCCCGGTGATTTGGGCAATCAGCCCCAGCATTTT,CASSPGDLGNQPQHF
TRBJ1-1,once,TRBV2,NA,TGTGCCAGCAGAGAGGACAGGAACACTGAAGCTTTCTTT,CASREDRNTEAFF